This T cell receptor beta chain is drawn from a study of monozygotic twins with inflammatory bowel disease. This CDR3 is 15 amino acids long. Germline CDR1 is LGHDT and CDR2 is YNNKEL (reference sequence). Each donor supplied about 2.5 ml of blood. Following a re-call of the 5' RACE reads, TCRdb has one entry per CDR3 protein and lacks DNA. The sample features about 210,000 distinct CDR3 sequences, with roughly 1.5% in its top ten. This clonotype originated in a human donor with ulcerative colitis or Crohn's disease, or a healthy co-twin of an affected twin (not recorded which). Sample: blood. V is TRBV3-1 and J is TRBJ2-5. CDR3 sequence: CASSQAFSVQETQYF.